This T cell receptor (beta chain) appears in the sequencing data of a study of OX40 agonist ivuxolimab in advanced cancers. Study overall: At roughly 83% male, the cohort had a mean age of 60 years, ranging from roughly 20 to 80.

Turning to this clone: What it recognizes is unknown.

Study-wide findings and caveats: CD4+ and CD8+ T cells in blood underwent clonal expansion by week 6 at 0.1 to 3.0 mg/kg.

CDR1 is LNHDA and CDR2 is SQIVND in the germline V gene (reference sequence). The length of the CDR3 is 15 residues. J was trimmed by 4 bases and V by 4 bases; bases with no gene match: 8. TCRdb's copy holds only in-frame clones and misses some; the assay was immunoSEQ multiplex PCR. The data contain over 45,000 clones, 83% of them seen just once; the ten biggest clones take up about 1%. The sequencing here drew on CD4+ or CD8+ T cells sorted from blood, taken in a trial of the OX40 agonist ivuxolimab. The rearrangement joins TRBV19 to TRBJ2-3, with 7 nucleotides matching TRBD1. The sequence derives from an adult with an advanced solid tumor such as melanoma, head and neck, liver or kidney cancer. CDR3 in DNA: TGTGCCAGTAGTAAGCCGCTCACAGGGGCAGATACGCAGTATTTT. Residues: CASSKPLTGADTQYF.